These T cell receptor beta chains were read from a single sample in a study of cytomegalovirus exposure and HLA in healthy donors. Here immunoSEQ multiplex PCR was the method, and the copy in TCRdb shows in-frame clones only, minus some. This sample has approximately 150,000 clones, with 60% to 80% found just once. Input material: PBMCs. The origin of the receptors is a woman in her thirties or forties in good health and CMV-seronegative. Each CDR3 is given with its conserved first and last residue. The order of the fields is D gene, J gene, V gene, clone size, CDR3 DNA, CDR3 protein. D genes are given only for firm matches. Not every row has a clone size; where given, it reads once, few, many or a size class.

D: TRBD1; J: TRBJ1-4; V: TRBV7-9; size: .; DNA: TGTGCCAGCAGCTTACTGACAGGGGGCGTAACTAATGAAAAACTGTTTTTT; CDR3: CASSLLTGGVTNEKLFF
D: .; J: TRBJ1-1; V: TRBV11-3; size: .; DNA: TGTGCCAGCAGCTTAGGTTCCCAGGGCACTGAAGCTTTCTTT; CDR3: CASSLGSQGTEAFF
D: .; J: TRBJ1-5; V: TRBV19; size: .; DNA: TGTGCCAGTACGTCGCAGGCTCAGCCCCAGCATTTT; CDR3: CASTSQAQPQHF
D: .; J: TRBJ1-1; V: TRBV7-9; size: once; DNA: TGTGCCAGCAGCCAACCGACACGGGGGGCGTACACTGAAGCTTTCTTT; CDR3: CASSQPTRGAYTEAFF
D: TRBD2; J: TRBJ2-7; V: TRBV18; size: .; DNA: TGTGCCAGCTCACCATGGGGGGGTTCCGCCTACGAGCAGTACTTC; CDR3: CASSPWGGSAYEQYF
D: TRBD1; J: TRBJ1-4; V: TRBV7-9; size: .; DNA: TGTGCCAGCAGCTTCCCAGGGGGCACTAATGAAAAACTGTTTTTT; CDR3: CASSFPGGTNEKLFF
D: TRBD1; J: TRBJ2-2; V: TRBV29-1; size: .; DNA: TGCAGCGTTGGCACAGGGGGATACGGGGAGCTGTTTTTT; CDR3: CSVGTGGYGELFF
D: TRBD1; J: TRBJ2-1; V: TRBV11-3; size: .; DNA: TGTGCCAGCAGCTCGCATCCGGGACAGGGGGCCTACAGCTCCTACAATGAGCAGTTCTTC; CDR3: CASSSHPGQGAYSSYNEQFF
D: .; J: TRBJ1-1; V: TRBV27; size: .; DNA: TGTGCCAGCAGTTTTCAGGGGCGGAACACTGAAGCTTTCTTT; CDR3: CASSFQGRNTEAFF
D: .; J: TRBJ2-5; V: TRBV19; size: .; DNA: TGTGCCAGTAGTATAACGGCTAGCATGGGAGAGACCCAGTACTTC; CDR3: CASSITASMGETQYF
D: .; J: TRBJ2-1; V: TRBV21-1; size: .; DNA: TGTGCCAGCAGCCGACAGGGGAATGAGCAGTTCTTC; CDR3: CASSRQGNEQFF
D: TRBD2; J: TRBJ2-1; V: TRBV27; size: .; DNA: TGTGCCAGCAGCTCCCCTAGCGGGGGTAACTATGAGCAGTTCTTC; CDR3: CASSSPSGGNYEQFF
D: TRBD2; J: TRBJ2-1; V: TRBV6-5; size: .; DNA: TGTGCCAGCAGACTTGGGGGGGGGTTAAGTGAGCAGTTCTTC; CDR3: CASRLGGGLSEQFF
D: .; J: TRBJ1-2; V: TRBV28; size: .; DNA: TGTGCCAGCAGTTCCACCTTGACTCAGACAGTGGGGACCTTC; CDR3: CASSSTLTQTVGTF
D: .; J: TRBJ1-6; V: TRBV6-1; size: .; DNA: TGTGCCAGCAGTGAAGCGCGGGGGGCGAGTTCACCCCTCCACTTT; CDR3: CASSEARGASSPLHF
D: TRBD1; J: TRBJ1-4; V: TRBV5-1; size: .; DNA: TGCGCCAGCAGCTCTGCGCTTTCCCCCGACAGGGGTGGTGAAAAACTGTTTTTT; CDR3: CASSSALSPDRGGEKLFF
D: TRBD1; J: TRBJ1-2; V: TRBV28; size: .; DNA: TGTGCCAGCAGTTTGGGACAGGGTTGGGGCTACACCTTC; CDR3: CASSLGQGWGYTF
D: .; J: TRBJ2-6; V: TRBV28; size: .; DNA: .; CDR3: CASSILGGGSRAGANVLTF
D: TRBD2; J: TRBJ2-3; V: TRBV6-1; size: .; DNA: TGTGCCAGCTCGGGGGCTAGCGGGGGCACAGATACGCAGTATTTT; CDR3: CASSGASGGTDTQYF
D: .; J: TRBJ2-2; V: TRBV4-3; size: .; DNA: TGCGCCAGCAGCCCCCAGAATATGAAACAAAACACCGCCGGGGAGCTGTTTTTT; CDR3: CASSPQNMKQNTAGELFF
D: TRBD1; J: TRBJ2-7; V: TRBV11-2; size: .; DNA: TGTGCCAGCAGCTCCATCAGGGGGAACTACGAGCAGTACTTC; CDR3: CASSSIRGNYEQYF
D: .; J: TRBJ1-5; V: TRBV28; size: few; DNA: TGTGCCAGCAGTTTAGCAGGGAAGGGTCAGCCCCAGCATTTT; CDR3: CASSLAGKGQPQHF
D: TRBD2; J: TRBJ2-3; V: TRBV10-3; size: .; DNA: TGTGCCATCAGTGATGGGCGGGAGACAGATACGCAGTATTTT; CDR3: CAISDGRETDTQYF
D: .; J: TRBJ1-4; V: TRBV5-1; size: once; DNA: TGCGCCAGCAGCTTCGCACAGGGCTCTAATGAAAAACTGTTTTTT; CDR3: CASSFAQGSNEKLFF
D: .; J: TRBJ1-1; V: TRBV28; size: .; DNA: TGTGCCAGCAGTGGTAGGGGCCTCACTGAAGCTTTCTTT; CDR3: CASSGRGLTEAFF
D: TRBD1; J: TRBJ2-3; V: TRBV6-5; size: .; DNA: TGTGCCAGCAGTACAGGGGGAGAGGCAGATACGCAGTATTTT; CDR3: CASSTGGEADTQYF
D: .; J: TRBJ2-2; V: TRBV2; size: .; DNA: TGTGTCAGCAGAAAGGACGCAGGAGGCGGGGAGCTGTTTTTT; CDR3: CVSRKDAGGGELFF
D: TRBD1; J: TRBJ2-3; V: TRBV5-1; size: .; DNA: TGCGCCAGCAGCTTGGAGGACAGGGTCACAGATACGCAGTATTTT; CDR3: CASSLEDRVTDTQYF
D: TRBD1; J: TRBJ1-5; V: TRBV6-1; size: .; DNA: TGTGCCAGCGACCAGGGGGCAAATCAGCCCCAGCATTTT; CDR3: CASDQGANQPQHF
D: .; J: TRBJ2-5; V: TRBV7-3; size: .; DNA: TGTGCCAGCAGCAAGGGGGGCGGGAGAGAAGAGACCCAGTACTTC; CDR3: CASSKGGGREETQYF
D: TRBD1; J: TRBJ2-5; V: TRBV7-8; size: few; DNA: TGTGCCAGCAGCTCGGGGACAGTGAACCAAGAGACCCAGTACTTC; CDR3: CASSSGTVNQETQYF
D: .; J: TRBJ1-6; V: TRBV5-1; size: few; DNA: TGCGCCAGCAGCGCGGGGATACTAAATTCACCCCTCCACTTT; CDR3: CASSAGILNSPLHF
D: .; J: TRBJ1-2; V: TRBV5-4; size: .; DNA: TGTGCCAGCAGCTTAAGTAACTTTAACTATGGCTACACCTTC; CDR3: CASSLSNFNYGYTF
D: TRBD2; J: TRBJ2-3; V: TRBV7-7; size: .; DNA: TGTGCCAGCAGCGTACTAGCGGGGGGTATAGATACGCAGTATTTT; CDR3: CASSVLAGGIDTQYF
D: .; J: TRBJ1-4; V: TRBV5-4; size: .; DNA: TGTGCCAGCAGCCTACAGACAGGAGAAAAACTGTTTTTT; CDR3: CASSLQTGEKLFF
D: .; J: TRBJ1-1; V: TRBV5-1; size: few; DNA: TGCGCCAGCAGCTACACAACGAACACTGAAGCTTTCTTT; CDR3: CASSYTTNTEAFF
D: TRBD1; J: TRBJ1-2; V: TRBV28; size: few; DNA: TGTGCCAGCAGGCCCGGGACAGGGGAAATTAGGTATGGCTACACCTTC; CDR3: CASRPGTGEIRYGYTF
D: .; J: TRBJ1-3; V: TRBV30; size: .; DNA: TGTGCCTGGACAGGGGGAAACACCATATATTTT; CDR3: CAWTGGNTIYF
D: TRBD2; J: TRBJ2-7; V: TRBV7-2; size: .; DNA: TGTGCCAGCAGCCCCGGGACTAGCCCCTACGAGCAGTACTTC; CDR3: CASSPGTSPYEQYF
D: TRBD1; J: TRBJ2-7; V: TRBV2; size: .; DNA: TGTGCCAGCAGTATACAGGGGGCTCCCAACGAGCAGTACTTC; CDR3: CASSIQGAPNEQYF
D: .; J: TRBJ2-5; V: TRBV19; size: .; DNA: TGTGCCAGTAGTATTACCGGGGGAGACCAAGAGACCCAGTACTTC; CDR3: CASSITGGDQETQYF
D: TRBD1; J: TRBJ1-4; V: TRBV5-4; size: .; DNA: TGTGCCAGCAGCTGGACAGGGGGCTTAGAAAAGGATGAAAAACTGTTTTTT; CDR3: CASSWTGGLEKDEKLFF
D: TRBD2; J: TRBJ2-7; V: TRBV4-2; size: .; DNA: TGTGCCAGCAGCCAAGATCTAGCGGGGGCTCACTACGAGCAGTACTTC; CDR3: CASSQDLAGAHYEQYF
D: TRBD1; J: TRBJ1-2; V: TRBV9; size: .; DNA: TGTGCCAGCAGCACCCGGGACAGGGGGGACTATGGCTACACCTTC; CDR3: CASSTRDRGDYGYTF
D: TRBD1; J: TRBJ1-3; V: TRBV28; size: .; DNA: TGTGCCAGTGTGACAGGGGGCTCCGGAAACACCATATATTTT; CDR3: CASVTGGSGNTIYF
D: .; J: TRBJ1-3; V: TRBV7-8; size: .; DNA: TGTGCCAGCAGCCCCCGCGGGGGGCGCGAAAACACCATATATTTT; CDR3: CASSPRGGRENTIYF
D: TRBD2; J: TRBJ2-3; V: TRBV5-4; size: .; DNA: TGTGCCAGCATGGCGGGGGGCCCCTCTAGCACAGATACGCAGTATTTT; CDR3: CASMAGGPSSTDTQYF
D: TRBD2; J: TRBJ2-5; V: TRBV5-1; size: .; DNA: TGCGCCAGCAGCGCCGGGACTAGCGCCACAGAGACCCAGTACTTC; CDR3: CASSAGTSATETQYF
D: .; J: TRBJ1-2; V: TRBV28; size: .; DNA: TGTGCCAGCAGTTTGACAGGCGATAACTATGGCTACACCTTC; CDR3: CASSLTGDNYGYTF
D: .; J: TRBJ1-4; V: TRBV30; size: .; DNA: TGTGCCTGGAGTGTACGGGGGACTGCAACTAATGAAAAACTGTTTTTT; CDR3: CAWSVRGTATNEKLFF
D: TRBD1; J: TRBJ1-5; V: TRBV19; size: few; DNA: TGTGCCAGTAGCGGGACAGGGGGCGGCAATCAGCCCCAGCATTTT; CDR3: CASSGTGGGNQPQHF
D: .; J: TRBJ1-6; V: TRBV7-9; size: .; DNA: TGTGCCAGCAGCTTGGGGGGAACCTATAATTCACCCCTCCACTTT; CDR3: CASSLGGTYNSPLHF
D: TRBD2; J: TRBJ2-5; V: TRBV4-3; size: .; DNA: TGCGCCAGCAGCCAAGATTGGACTAGCGGGGGACAAGAGACCCAGTACTTC; CDR3: CASSQDWTSGGQETQYF
D: TRBD2; J: TRBJ2-1; V: TRBV7-8; size: .; DNA: TGTGCCAGCAGCTTAGCCGTAGCGGGAGGGCCGCTAACCGAGGGGCAGTTCTTC; CDR3: CASSLAVAGGPLTEGQFF